The rows below give T cell receptor beta chains drawn from one sample of a study of T-cell memory formation after mild COVID-19. MiXCR, run by TCRdb on the 5' RACE reads, gives a single entry per CDR3 protein. The table has roughly 80,000 distinct CDR3 sequences, 20% to 30% seen once. The source material was PBMCs or a T cell subset sorted from them (not recorded which). These TCRs come from a man younger than 35 who had mild COVID-19 (a few samples of this study predate the infection). Cell type and time point are not known. The CDR3 runs from the conserved cysteine through the conserved F or W. The D gene is left open where the match is weak. Not all rows give a size; the values are once, few, many and, for expanded clones, a class.

J	V	D	size	DNA	CDR3
TRBJ2-3	TRBV7-3	.	many	TGTGCCAGCAGCTTAATGGGCGGGACGGATACGCAGTATTTT	CASSLMGGTDTQYF
TRBJ2-1	TRBV4-1	.	many	TGCGCCAGCAGCCCCTACAACAATGAGCAGTTCTTC	CASSPYNNEQFF
TRBJ2-1	TRBV7-9	TRBD2	.	TGTGCCAGCAGCCCCCGGACTAGCAATGAGCAGTTCTTC	CASSPRTSNEQFF
TRBJ2-3	TRBV6-4	.	many	TGTGCCAGCAGTGAGGGGAGCACAGATACGCAGTATTTT	CASSEGSTDTQYF
TRBJ2-1	TRBV24-1	.	.	TGTGCCACCAGTGATCCCGGGTCGGGGGAGCAGTTCTTC	CATSDPGSGEQFF
TRBJ1-3	TRBV7-9	.	few	TGTGCCAGCAGGCCCCCCCAGGTCGGTGAGGCTGGAAACACCATATATTTT	CASRPPQVGEAGNTIYF
TRBJ1-1	TRBV7-8	TRBD1	few	TGTGCCAGCAGCTCCAATACAGGGGAGACTGAAGCTTTCTTT	CASSSNTGETEAFF
TRBJ2-1	TRBV4-2	.	.	TGTGCCAGCAGCCAAGGTCCGGCTAATGAGCAGTTCTTC	CASSQGPANEQFF
TRBJ1-3	TRBV7-9	.	.	TGTGCCAGCAGCTTCTTAAACTCTGGAAACACCATATATTTT	CASSFLNSGNTIYF
TRBJ2-7	TRBV27	TRBD1	.	TGTGCCAGCAGTTTAACCCCGGACAGGGGGGACGAGCAGTACTTC	CASSLTPDRGDEQYF
TRBJ2-2	TRBV5-1	.	many	TGCGCCAGCAGCGGCAGGGGTCCCGGGGAGCTGTTTTTT	CASSGRGPGELFF
TRBJ2-3	TRBV6-5	.	.	TGTGCCAGCAACGGCGTGAGCACAGATACGCAGTATTTT	CASNGVSTDTQYF
TRBJ1-2	TRBV7-2	.	.	TGTGCCAGCAGCCCATATCCGGCAGCTAACTATGGCTACACCTTC	CASSPYPAANYGYTF
TRBJ2-3	TRBV4-1	TRBD2	.	TGCGCCAGCAGTTACAGCGGGGGGGCAACAGATACGCAGTATTTT	CASSYSGGATDTQYF
TRBJ2-5	TRBV3-1	TRBD1	few	TGTGCCAGCAGCCAAGGGGGGCCAGGGGGACAAGAGACCCAGTACTTC	CASSQGGPGGQETQYF
TRBJ2-1	TRBV3-1	.	.	TGTGCCAGCAGCCACCGGGGCAGAGGGCAGTTATACAATGAGCAGTTCTTC	CASSHRGRGQLYNEQFF
TRBJ2-1	TRBV6-2/TRBV6-3	TRBD1	many	TGTGCCAGCAGTTCCTCAGGGGGCGTCTACAATGAGCAGTTCTTC	CASSSSGGVYNEQFF
TRBJ1-1	TRBV28	.	.	TGTGCCAGCAGTTCCCCCCAGGGGATGGACACTGAAGCTTTCTTT	CASSSPQGMDTEAFF
TRBJ2-7	TRBV27	TRBD2	.	TGTGCCAGCTCTAGGACGGGGGGCTACGAGCAGTACTTC	CASSRTGGYEQYF
TRBJ2-3	TRBV5-1	TRBD1	few	TGCGCCAGCGGAACAGGGGATAGCACAGATACGCAGTATTTT	CASGTGDSTDTQYF
TRBJ1-4	TRBV28	.	few	TGTGCCAGCAGTCTCCCTTTTGGTGTTCAACCGAAACTGTTTTTT	CASSLPFGVQPKLFF
TRBJ2-7	TRBV5-1	TRBD1	few	TGCGCCAGCAGCTTGAGGGACAGGTCCTCCTACGAGCAGTACTTC	CASSLRDRSSYEQYF
TRBJ2-2	TRBV11-2	.	.	TGTGCCAGCAGCCCGGGGGGCCGACAGGGGTCGTACGGGGAGCTGTTTTTT	CASSPGGRQGSYGELFF
TRBJ2-3	TRBV5-1	.	many	TGCGCCAGCAGCTTGGCCCAGGTGACAGGCACAGATACGCAGTATTTT	CASSLAQVTGTDTQYF
TRBJ2-7	TRBV6-5	.	.	TGTGCCAGCAGTTACGAGGGACAAAATTACAACGAGCAGTACTTC	CASSYEGQNYNEQYF
TRBJ2-2	TRBV12-3/TRBV12-4	TRBD2	few	TGTGCCAGCCTCACTAGCGGGAACACCGGGGAGCTGTTTTTT	CASLTSGNTGELFF
TRBJ2-1	TRBV27	.	.	TGTGCCAGCAGTTCCCGATTTAGGGGCTACAATGAGCAGTTCTTC	CASSSRFRGYNEQFF
TRBJ2-1	TRBV19	.	few	TGTGCCAGTAGTAAGAATGAGCAGTTCTTC	CASSKNEQFF
TRBJ1-1	TRBV6-5	.	.	TGTGCCAGCAGTTATGATCAGTCCCTAGGGAACACTGAAGCTTTCTTT	CASSYDQSLGNTEAFF
TRBJ2-5	TRBV4-2	.	.	TGTGCCAGCAGCCAAGATCCTACGGCCCAAGAGACCCAGTACTTC	CASSQDPTAQETQYF
TRBJ2-1	TRBV7-7	TRBD2	few	TGTGCTAGCAGCTTACGGGGGGGCTTAAATGAGCAGTTCTTC	CASSLRGGLNEQFF
TRBJ2-2	TRBV10-3	.	.	TGTGCCATCAGTGGCGGGGGCGATGAAACCGGGGAGCTGTTTTTT	CAISGGGDETGELFF
TRBJ2-1	TRBV29-1	.	few	TGCAGCGTGGAAACTAAGGGGTTTGGGGATGAGCAGTTCTTC	CSVETKGFGDEQFF